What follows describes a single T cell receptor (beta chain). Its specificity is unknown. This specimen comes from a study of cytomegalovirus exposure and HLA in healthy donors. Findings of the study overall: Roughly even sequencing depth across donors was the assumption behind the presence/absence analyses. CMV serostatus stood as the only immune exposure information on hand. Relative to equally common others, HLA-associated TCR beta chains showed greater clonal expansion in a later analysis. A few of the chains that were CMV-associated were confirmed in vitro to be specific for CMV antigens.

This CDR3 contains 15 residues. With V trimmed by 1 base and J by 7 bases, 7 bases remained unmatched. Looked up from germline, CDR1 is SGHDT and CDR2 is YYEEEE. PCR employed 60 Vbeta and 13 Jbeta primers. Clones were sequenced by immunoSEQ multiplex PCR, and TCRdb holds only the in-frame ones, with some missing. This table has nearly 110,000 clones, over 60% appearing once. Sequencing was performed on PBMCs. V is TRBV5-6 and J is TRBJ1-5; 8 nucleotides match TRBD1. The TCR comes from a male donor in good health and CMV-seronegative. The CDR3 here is CASSLRQGLKQPQHF. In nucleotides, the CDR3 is TGTGCCAGCAGCTTGCGACAGGGGCTAAAACAGCCCCAGCATTTT.